The TCR beta chain described here comes from a study of human T cells and chemical hapten exposure. Points from the study as a whole: Those TCRs sitting above 1 in 1000 frequency stayed the same with DPC sensitization.

This clonotype was seen at least ten times. No antigen is known for it. The CDR3 has 13 amino acids. The V gene lost 6 bases and the J gene lost 2 bases, with 11 bases spanning the gap. CDR1 and CDR2 from the germline V gene are DFQATT and SNEGSKA (reference sequence). MiXCR, run by TCRdb on the RACE reads, gives a single entry per CDR3 protein. Altogether approximately 97,000 distinct CDR3 sequences are present, about 8.6% being singletons, with the ten largest covering 2.9%. Indicated time point: healthy volunteer bleed at 2 weeks. Unfractionated whole blood served as the source for total RNA extraction.

The chain uses TRBV20-1 and TRBJ1-3; D is uncertain. The source material was whole blood. This TCR came from a female donor in good health. Some clones in this sample may be carry-over from other donors' samples. CDR3 loop: CSATGRTGNTIYF. CDR3 DNA: TGCAGTGCAACCGGACGTACTGGAAACACCATATATTTT.